The clone carrying this TCR beta chain showed up just once. This record belongs to a study of cytomegalovirus exposure and HLA in healthy donors. Study-wide context: About 200 million T cells yielded some 100 million unique TCR beta sequences, as an earlier analysis found.

The PCR was carried out with 60 Vbeta primers and 13 Jbeta primers. In the study's own analysis: Approximately 9.9 million shared chains were among the 65 million to 85 million unique TCR beta chains that a later analysis counted. The protocol was immunoSEQ multiplex PCR, while the TCRdb copy is restricted to in-frame clones and leaves out a portion. V, J and clone size reflect that table, while D and trimming were determined from the DNA. The sample lists roughly 66,000 clones, 55% to 80% occurring once. CDR3 length equals 15 residues. The V gene end was trimmed by 4 bases and the J gene end by 3 bases; junction bases not matched to a gene: 8. Germline V CDR1 and CDR2: MDHEN, SYDVKM. At sampling all donors were nominally healthy, likely with unrecorded immune exposures.

This chain joins TRBV28 and TRBJ1-2; 7 positions match TRBD1. This receptor was obtained from a woman aged 50 to 60 in good health and CMV-seronegative. The sample consisted of PBMCs. The CDR3 loop reads CASSYAPGGHYGYTF. DNA for the CDR3: TGTGCCAGCAGTTACGCCCCAGGGGGGCACTATGGCTACACCTTC.